The text below deals with one TCR beta chain. Its cognate antigen is unknown. The same CDR3 is also encoded by other DNA sequences in this sample. Described treatment: oral pan-JAK inhibitor, 5-10 mg twice daily. The data were obtained in a study of CD8+ T cells in alopecia areata. Study at large: Severity scores in treated patients reflected the percentage of scalp affected.

Regarding the study as a whole: A great number of expanded lesional clones endured in scalp and blood during tofacitinib.

The CDR3 extends over 15 amino acids. Unmatched junction bases numbered 2, after V lost 3 bases and J lost 0 bases. CDR1 is ENHRY, CDR2 SYGVKD, per germline. RNA, once extracted, was reverse transcribed into cDNA for use as the sequencing template. Assay used: immunoSEQ multiplex PCR; TCRdb lists only in-frame clones, some missing. Of around 100,000 clones in the sample, around 84% were seen once. V and J are TRBV10-3 and TRBJ1-5, with 7 bases aligning to TRBD1. The sequencing used CD8+ T cells sorted from blood, collected at roughly week 30, from a patient treated with tofacitinib. This sequence originates from a human donor with alopecia areata. The CDR3 DNA sequence: TGTGCCATCAGTGAAACAGGGGATAGCAATCAGCCCCAGCATTTT. The encoded protein is CAISETGDSNQPQHF.